This TCR beta chain was sequenced in a study of T cells in Graves' hyperthyroidism and ophthalmopathy. Using RNA transcripts as the source, TCR beta CDR3 regions were amplified. The primer set for the first-round RT-PCR of the TCR CDR3 was HTBI. TCRdb called the multiplex PCR reads again in MiXCR, with one record for every CDR3 protein. The sample shows roughly 200,000 distinct CDR3 sequences, approximately 16% of them seen only once. V was clipped by 0 bases and J by 8 bases, with 13 bases between them. CDR1 and CDR2 (germline): LGHNA, YNFKEQ. This CDR3 spans 14 amino acids. Fresh 10 ml peripheral blood yielded PBMCs.

Sequencing used blood. The TCR originated in a woman aged 50 to 60 with Graves' hyperthyroidism. The V and J genes are TRBV4-2 and TRBJ1-2; TRBD1 is a possible D gene (6 bases). CDR3 in DNA: TGTGCCAGCAGCCAAGATAGACAGGCTCGCGGCTACACCTTC. It is translated as CASSQDRQARGYTF.